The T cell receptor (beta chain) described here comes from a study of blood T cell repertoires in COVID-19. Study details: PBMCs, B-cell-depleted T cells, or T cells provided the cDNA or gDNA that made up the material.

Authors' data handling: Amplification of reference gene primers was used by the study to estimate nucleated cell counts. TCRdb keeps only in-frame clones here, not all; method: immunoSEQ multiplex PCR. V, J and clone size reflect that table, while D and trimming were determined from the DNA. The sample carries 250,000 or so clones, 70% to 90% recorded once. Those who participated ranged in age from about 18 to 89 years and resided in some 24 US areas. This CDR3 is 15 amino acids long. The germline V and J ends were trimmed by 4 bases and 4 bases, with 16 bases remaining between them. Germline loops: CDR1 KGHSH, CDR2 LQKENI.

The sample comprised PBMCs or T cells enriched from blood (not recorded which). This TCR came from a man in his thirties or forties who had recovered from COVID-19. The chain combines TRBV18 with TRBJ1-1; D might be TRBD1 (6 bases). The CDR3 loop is CASSLLGGAATEAFF. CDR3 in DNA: TGTGCCAGCTCACTCTTAGGGGGTGCGGCCACTGAAGCTTTCTTT. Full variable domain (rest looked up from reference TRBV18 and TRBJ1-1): NAGVMQNPRHLVRRRGQEARLRCSPMKGHSHVYWYRQLPEEGLKFMVYLQKENIIDESGMPKERFSAEFPKEGPSILRIQQVVRGDSAAYFCASSLLGGAATEAFFGQGTRLTVV.